This TCR beta chain came from a study of blood T cell repertoires in COVID-19 (dated by TCRdb to 2020 to 2021). As for the study more broadly: The collaborator samples originated in the United States, Italy and Spain and spanned the acute and convalescent phases of COVID-19. The material from the prospective study consisted of cDNA or gDNA derived from T cells, B-cell-depleted T cells, or PBMCs. Subjects who had been exposed to COVID-19, were actively infected with it, or had recovered from it provided the deeply sampled blood TCRbeta repertoires that made up the dataset. A freely available public database, intended as a resource for researchers studying the immune response to SARS-CoV-2, is where the repertoires were released. Samples came from the ongoing ImmuneRACE study (first 160 participants) plus 1,254 subjects from 6 global collaborators. Nearly every sample came with metadata listing a de-identified subject ID, COVID-19 status, age in years and sex. Where HLA class I and class II types were available, the types were taken from metadata supplied by the sample provider, not from assay-based typing. What the study reported, not specific to this receptor: The amount of clinical and demographic metadata varied by source and participant and was provided uncurated.

TCRbeta CDR3 regions were amplified from genomic DNA using the immunoSEQ Assay, a bias-controlled multiplex PCR. On the study's bioinformatics: The number of nucleated cells in each sample was estimated from the amplification of reference gene primers within the assay. To quantify the absolute abundance of each unique TCRbeta CDR3 rearrangement, sequence reads were collapsed and filtered. For each sample, productive Simpson clonality was calculated by taking the square root of Simpson's diversity index across productive rearrangements. The table was pulled from immuneACCESS by TCRdb, which kept in-frame rearrangements only. Such tables lose some clones; where checked, under half of the loss comes from unresolved V genes, and the rest has no known cause. V, J and clone size were drawn from that table, and D and trimming were deduced from the DNA. This sample gives tens of thousands of clones in total; approximately 86% of them show up just once. The top ten constitute 5.5% of the sample.

Comment on this clone: Its antigen is unknown. There are no base qualities to consult, and no much larger clone falls within one base.

Each collaborating institution followed its own protocols to collect whole blood in K2EDTA tubes. For TCRbeta analysis, collaborators shipped samples as frozen whole blood, isolated PBMCs, or DNA extracted from either of those sample types. From cysteine to phenylalanine, the CDR3 is 15 amino acids long. Just CDR3 DNA is preserved here, 45 bases in frame from base 1. CDR1 and CDR2, looked up from the germline V gene (reference sequence), are LGHDT and YNNKEL. The V end loses 3 bases and the J end loses 6 bases, and a stretch of 18 bases separates them. The sequence came from a woman older than 75 with active or convalescent COVID-19. The sequence links TRBV3-1 (or the pseudogene TRBV3-2) to TRBJ2-7, with an unclear D gene assignment. Sequenced input: peripheral blood. The DNA sequence follows: TGTGCCAGCAGCCACAGGCGCCCAATCCCGGCCGAGCAGTACTTC. This encodes CASSHRRPIPAEQYF.